This section outlines one TCR beta chain sequence together with its context. Its matching antigen is unknown. The repertoire was sequenced with immunoSEQ multiplex PCR; TCRdb's copy has only in-frame clones and lacks some. The table lists 5,000 to 6,500 clones, 73% of them singletons. These data belong to a study of chemoradiotherapy in HPV16-positive cancers. Study observations and caveats: For HPV16-positive patients, expanding HPV-responsive T cells associated with longer recurrence-free survival. Candidate HPV-specific clones and E7-related TCR motifs grew in tumor during treatment.

This CDR3 is built from 15 residues. With 3 bases clipped from V and 8 bases from J, the junction kept 6 bases outside the gene matches. Germline CDR1 reads LNHDA; CDR2 reads SQIVND (reference sequence). This rearrangement joins TRBV19 to TRBJ2-1; 11 bases fit TRBD2. Sampling was conducted from a patient who underwent chemoradiotherapy. The origin of this receptor is a human donor with HPV-associated anogenital cancer. CDR3 protein: CASSISGGAGDEQFF. The CDR3 DNA reads TGTGCCAGTAGTATTAGCGGGGGGGCCGGGGATGAGCAGTTCTTC.